The sequence of this TCR beta chain was determined in a study of blood T cell repertoires in COVID-19. Study at large: Samples taken during acute and convalescent COVID-19 were collected in the United States, Italy and Spain.

Looked up from germline, CDR1 is SGDLS and CDR2 is YYNGEE. V dropped 4 bases and J dropped 5; count of bases not matched to a gene: 7. The CDR3 is made up of 14 amino acids. As originally analysed: Amplification of reference gene primers provided the estimated nucleated cell counts. Clones were sequenced by immunoSEQ multiplex PCR, and TCRdb holds only the in-frame ones, with some missing. Clone size and the V and J calls come from that table; the DNA yielded D and trimming. The sample lists around 180,000 clones, over 75% occurring once. This chain links TRBV9 with TRBJ2-5; TRBD2 matches at 8 bases. The sample consisted of peripheral blood. The origin of this receptor is a man in his forties with active or convalescent COVID-19. For the CDR3, the DNA is TGTGCCAGCAGCCCCGGGGGGGCCATGGAGACCCAGTACTTC. Its translation: CASSPGGAMETQYF.